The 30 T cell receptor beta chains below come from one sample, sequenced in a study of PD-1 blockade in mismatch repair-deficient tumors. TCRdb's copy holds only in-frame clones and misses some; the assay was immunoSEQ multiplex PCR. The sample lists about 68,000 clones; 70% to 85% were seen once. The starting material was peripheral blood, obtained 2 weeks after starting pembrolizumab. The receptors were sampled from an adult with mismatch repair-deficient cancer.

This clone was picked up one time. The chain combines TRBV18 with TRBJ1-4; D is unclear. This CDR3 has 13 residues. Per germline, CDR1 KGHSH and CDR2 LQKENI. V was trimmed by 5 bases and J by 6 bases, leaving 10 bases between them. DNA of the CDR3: TGTGCCAGCTCATTTGGGTTGGATGAAAAACTGTTTTTT. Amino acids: CASSFGLDEKLFF.

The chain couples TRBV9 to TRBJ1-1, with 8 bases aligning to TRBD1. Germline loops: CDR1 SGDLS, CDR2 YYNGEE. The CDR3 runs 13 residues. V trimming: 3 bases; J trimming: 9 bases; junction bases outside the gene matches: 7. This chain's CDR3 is CASSGGTGTQAFF. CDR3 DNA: TGTGCCAGCAGCGGAGGGACAGGAACGCAAGCTTTCTTT.

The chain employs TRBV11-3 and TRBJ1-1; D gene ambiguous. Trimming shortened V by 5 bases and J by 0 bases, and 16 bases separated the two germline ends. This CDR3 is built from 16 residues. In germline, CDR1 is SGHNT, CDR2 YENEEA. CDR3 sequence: CASSADRRTLNTEAFF. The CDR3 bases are TGTGCCAGCAGCGCAGATCGGAGGACCCTGAACACTGAAGCTTTCTTT.

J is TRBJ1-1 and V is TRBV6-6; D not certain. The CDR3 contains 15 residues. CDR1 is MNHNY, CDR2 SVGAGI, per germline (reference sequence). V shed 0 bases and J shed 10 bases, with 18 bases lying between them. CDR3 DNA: TGTGCCAGCAGTTACTCCCTGGAAAGCCGGGTAGCAGCTTTCTTT. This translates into CASSYSLESRVAAFF.

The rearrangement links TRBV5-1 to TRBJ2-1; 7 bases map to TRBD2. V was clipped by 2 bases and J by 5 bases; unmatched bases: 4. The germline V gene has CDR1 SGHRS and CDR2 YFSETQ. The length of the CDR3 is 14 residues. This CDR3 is CASSFLADHNEQFF. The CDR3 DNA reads TGCGCCAGCAGCTTCCTAGCGGATCACAATGAGCAGTTCTTC.

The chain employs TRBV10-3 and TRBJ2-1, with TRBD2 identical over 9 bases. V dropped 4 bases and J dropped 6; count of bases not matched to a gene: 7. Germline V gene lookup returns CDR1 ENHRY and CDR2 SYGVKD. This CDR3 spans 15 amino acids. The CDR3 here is CAISVGSGRGNEQFF. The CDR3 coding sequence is TGTGCCATCAGTGTAGGTAGCGGGAGAGGCAATGAGCAGTTCTTC.

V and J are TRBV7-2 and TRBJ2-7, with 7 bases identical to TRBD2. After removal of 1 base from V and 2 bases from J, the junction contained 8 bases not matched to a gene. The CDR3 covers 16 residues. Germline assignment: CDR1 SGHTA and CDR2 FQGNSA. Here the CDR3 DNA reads TGTGCCAGCAGCTTAGGGCGAGCGGGACCAACCTACGAGCAGTACTTC. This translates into CASSLGRAGPTYEQYF.

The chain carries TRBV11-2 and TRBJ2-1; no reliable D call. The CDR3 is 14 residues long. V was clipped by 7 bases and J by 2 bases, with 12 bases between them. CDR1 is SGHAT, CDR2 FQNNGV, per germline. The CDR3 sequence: CASTVAPAYNEQFF. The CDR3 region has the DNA TGTGCCAGCACTGTCGCCCCCGCCTACAATGAGCAGTTCTTC. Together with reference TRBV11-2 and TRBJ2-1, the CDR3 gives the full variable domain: EAGVAQSPRYKIIEKRQSVAFWCNPISGHATLYWYQQILGQGPKLLIQFQNNGVVDDSQLPKDRFSAERLKGVDSTLKIQPAKLEDSAVYLCASTVAPAYNEQFFGPGTRLTVL.

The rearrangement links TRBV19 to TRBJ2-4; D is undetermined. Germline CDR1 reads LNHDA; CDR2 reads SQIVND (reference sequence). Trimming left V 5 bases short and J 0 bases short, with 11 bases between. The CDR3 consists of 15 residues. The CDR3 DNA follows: TGTGCCAGTAGTTCCCGATCTCTAGCCAAAAACATTCAGTACTTC. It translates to CASSSRSLAKNIQYF.

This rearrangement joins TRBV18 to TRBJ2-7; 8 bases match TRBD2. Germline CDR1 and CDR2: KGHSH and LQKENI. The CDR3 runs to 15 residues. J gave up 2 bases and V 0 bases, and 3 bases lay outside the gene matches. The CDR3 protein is CASSPPLAGTYEQYF. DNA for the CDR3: TGTGCCAGCTCACCACCTTTAGCGGGAACCTACGAGCAGTACTTC.

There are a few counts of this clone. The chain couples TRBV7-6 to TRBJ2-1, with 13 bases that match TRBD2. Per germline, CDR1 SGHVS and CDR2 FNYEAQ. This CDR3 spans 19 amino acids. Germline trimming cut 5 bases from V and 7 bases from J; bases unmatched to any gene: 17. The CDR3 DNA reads TGTGCCAGCAGCCGAAAATATCGAACTAGCGGGAGGGCCGGAAATGAGCAGTTCTTC. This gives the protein CASSRKYRTSGRAGNEQFF.

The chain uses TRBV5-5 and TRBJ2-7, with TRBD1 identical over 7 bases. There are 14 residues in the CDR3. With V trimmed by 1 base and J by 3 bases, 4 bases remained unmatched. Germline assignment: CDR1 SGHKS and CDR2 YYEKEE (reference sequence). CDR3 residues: CASSLTGAFYEQYF. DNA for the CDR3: TGTGCCAGCAGCTTGACAGGGGCTTTCTACGAGCAGTACTTC.

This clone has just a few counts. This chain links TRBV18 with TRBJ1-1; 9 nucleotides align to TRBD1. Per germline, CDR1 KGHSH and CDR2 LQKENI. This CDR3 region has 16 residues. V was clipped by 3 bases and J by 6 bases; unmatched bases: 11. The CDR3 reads CASSPLLGTGIPEAFF. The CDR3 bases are TGTGCCAGCTCACCTCTATTGGGGACAGGGATCCCTGAAGCTTTCTTT.

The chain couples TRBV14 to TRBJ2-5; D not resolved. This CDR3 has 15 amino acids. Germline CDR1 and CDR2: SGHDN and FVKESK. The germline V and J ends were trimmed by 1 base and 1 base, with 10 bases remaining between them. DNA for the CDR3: TGTGCCAGCAGCCAAGGCCCAGCGCCCCAAGAGACCCAGTACTTC. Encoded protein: CASSQGPAPQETQYF.

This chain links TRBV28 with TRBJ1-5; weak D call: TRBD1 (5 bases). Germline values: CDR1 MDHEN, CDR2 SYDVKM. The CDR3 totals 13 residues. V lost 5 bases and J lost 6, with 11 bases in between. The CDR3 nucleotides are TGTGCCAGCAGTCTGGGGGACGGTCAGCCCCAGCATTTT. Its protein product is CASSLGDGQPQHF. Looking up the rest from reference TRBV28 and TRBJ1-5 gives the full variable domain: DVKVTQSSRYLVKRTGEKVFLECVQDMDHENMFWYRQDPGLGLRLIYFSYDVKMKEKGDIPEGYSVSREKKERFSLILESASTNQTSMYLCASSLGDGQPQHFGDGTRLSIL.

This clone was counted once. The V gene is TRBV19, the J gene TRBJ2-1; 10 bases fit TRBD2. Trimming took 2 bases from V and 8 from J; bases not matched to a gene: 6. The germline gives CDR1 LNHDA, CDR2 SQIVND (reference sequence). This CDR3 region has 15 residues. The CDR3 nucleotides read TGTGCCAGTAGTATAAGAGCGGGAGGGCCCTATGAGCAGTTCTTC. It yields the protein CASSIRAGGPYEQFF.

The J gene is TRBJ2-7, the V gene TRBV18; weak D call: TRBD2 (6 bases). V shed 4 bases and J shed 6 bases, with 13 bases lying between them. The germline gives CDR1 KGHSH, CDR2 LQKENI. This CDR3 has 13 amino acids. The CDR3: CASSRGAGSEQYF. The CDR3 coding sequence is TGTGCCAGCTCACGAGGGGCGGGGAGCGAGCAGTACTTC.

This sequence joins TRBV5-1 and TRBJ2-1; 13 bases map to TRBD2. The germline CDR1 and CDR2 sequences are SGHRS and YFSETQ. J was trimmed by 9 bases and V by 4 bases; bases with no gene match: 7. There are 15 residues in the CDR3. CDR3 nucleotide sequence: TGCGCCAGCAGCCCTACTAGCGGGAGGGTCGTTGAGCAGTTCTTC. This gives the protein CASSPTSGRVVEQFF.

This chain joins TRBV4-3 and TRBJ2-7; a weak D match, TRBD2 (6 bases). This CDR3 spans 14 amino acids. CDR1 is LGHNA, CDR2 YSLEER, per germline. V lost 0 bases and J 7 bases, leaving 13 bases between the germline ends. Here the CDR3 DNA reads TGCGCCAGCAGCCAAGAAACGGGACTCCGGGAGCAGTACTTC. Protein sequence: CASSQETGLREQYF.

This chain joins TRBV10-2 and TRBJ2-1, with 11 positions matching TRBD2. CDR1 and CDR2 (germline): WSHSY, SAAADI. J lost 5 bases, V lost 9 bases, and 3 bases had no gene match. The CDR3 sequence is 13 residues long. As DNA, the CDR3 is TGCGCCAGTAGACTAGCGGGACACAATGAGCAGTTCTTC. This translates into CASRLAGHNEQFF.

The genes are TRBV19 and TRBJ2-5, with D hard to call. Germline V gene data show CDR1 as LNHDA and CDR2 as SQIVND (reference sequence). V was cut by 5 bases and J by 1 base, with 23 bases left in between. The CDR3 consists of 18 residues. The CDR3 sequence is CASSAVEISQVFQETQYF. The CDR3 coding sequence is TGTGCCAGTAGTGCCGTTGAGATTTCCCAAGTTTTCCAAGAGACCCAGTACTTC.

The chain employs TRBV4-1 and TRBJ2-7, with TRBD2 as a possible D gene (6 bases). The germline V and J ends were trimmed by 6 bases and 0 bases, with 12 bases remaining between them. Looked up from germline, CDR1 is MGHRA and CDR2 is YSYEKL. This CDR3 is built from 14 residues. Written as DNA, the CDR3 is TGCGCCAGCAGGGTAGTACTAGCCTCCTACGAGCAGTACTTC. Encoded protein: CASRVVLASYEQYF.

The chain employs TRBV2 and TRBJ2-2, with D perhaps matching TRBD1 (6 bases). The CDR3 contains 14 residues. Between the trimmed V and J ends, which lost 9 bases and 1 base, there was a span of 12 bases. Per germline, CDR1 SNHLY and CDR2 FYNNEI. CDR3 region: CARVRDKNTGELFF. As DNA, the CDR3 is TGTGCCAGGGTTAGGGACAAGAACACCGGGGAGCTGTTTTTT.

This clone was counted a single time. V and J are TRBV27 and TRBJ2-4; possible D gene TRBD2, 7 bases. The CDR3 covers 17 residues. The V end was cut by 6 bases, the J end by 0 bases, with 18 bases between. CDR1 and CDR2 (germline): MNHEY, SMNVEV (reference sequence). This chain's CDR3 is CASSPLGGAIAKNIQYF. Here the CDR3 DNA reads TGTGCCAGCAGCCCCTTAGGGGGGGCGATAGCCAAAAACATTCAGTACTTC.

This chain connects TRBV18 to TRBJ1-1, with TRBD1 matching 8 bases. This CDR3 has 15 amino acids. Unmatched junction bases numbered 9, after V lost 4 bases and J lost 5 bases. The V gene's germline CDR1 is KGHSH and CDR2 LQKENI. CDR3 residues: CASSRTGQGYTEAFF. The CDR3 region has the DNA TGTGCCAGCTCACGGACAGGACAGGGATATACTGAAGCTTTCTTT.

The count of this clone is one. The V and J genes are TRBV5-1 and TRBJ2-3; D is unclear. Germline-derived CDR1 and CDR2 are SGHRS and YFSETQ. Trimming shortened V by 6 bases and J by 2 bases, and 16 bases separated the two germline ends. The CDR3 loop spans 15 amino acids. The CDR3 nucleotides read TGCGCCAGCATCCAAGGAGATTCTCCCACAGATACGCAGTATTTT. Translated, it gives CASIQGDSPTDTQYF.

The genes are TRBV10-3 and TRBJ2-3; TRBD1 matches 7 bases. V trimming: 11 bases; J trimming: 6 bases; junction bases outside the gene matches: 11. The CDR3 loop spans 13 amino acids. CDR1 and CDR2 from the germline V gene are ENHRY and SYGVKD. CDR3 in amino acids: CAAQGLGMDTQYF. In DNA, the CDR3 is TGTGCCGCACAGGGGCTAGGTATGGATACGCAGTATTTT.

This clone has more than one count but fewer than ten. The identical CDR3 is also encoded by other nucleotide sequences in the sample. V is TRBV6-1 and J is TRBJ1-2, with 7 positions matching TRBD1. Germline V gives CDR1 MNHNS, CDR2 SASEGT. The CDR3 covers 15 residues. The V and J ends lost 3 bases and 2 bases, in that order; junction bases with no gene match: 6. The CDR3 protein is CASSELTGPNYGYTF. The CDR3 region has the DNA TGTGCCAGCAGTGAGTTGACAGGGCCCAACTATGGCTACACCTTC.

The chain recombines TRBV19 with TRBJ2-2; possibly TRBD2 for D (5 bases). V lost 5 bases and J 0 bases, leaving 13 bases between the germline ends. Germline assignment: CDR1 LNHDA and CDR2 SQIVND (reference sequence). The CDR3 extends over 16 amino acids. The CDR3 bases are TGTGCCAGTAGTCATTCCGCGGGTCCGAACACCGGGGAGCTGTTTTTT. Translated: CASSHSAGPNTGELFF.

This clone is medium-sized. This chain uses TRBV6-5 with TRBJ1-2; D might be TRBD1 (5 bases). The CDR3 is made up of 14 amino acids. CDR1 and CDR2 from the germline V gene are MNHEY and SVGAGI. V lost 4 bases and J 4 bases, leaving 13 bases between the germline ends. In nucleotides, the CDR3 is TGTGCCAGCAGTTGGGGGGGAGCCGGCTATGGCTACACCTTC. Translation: CASSWGGAGYGYTF.